This T cell receptor beta chain originates from a study of CD8 T cells in Susac syndrome. The table lists this clonotype with a count of one. Its antigen is still unknown. The CDR3 has 14 amino acids. V was clipped by 2 bases and J by 8 bases, with 12 bases between them. From blood CD8+ and CD4+ T cells, the TCR beta chain was sequenced. Negative magnetic isolation gave CD8+ and CD4+ cells; FACS enriched CD8+ TEMRA. A quantity of roughly 0.5 to 1 ug RNA underwent reverse transcription using random hexamers. Amplification of TCR beta CDR3 was carried out by immunoSEQ multiplex PCR, which covered 54 Vbeta and 13 Jbeta segments. TCRdb independently ran MiXCR on the immunoSEQ multiplex PCR reads; one entry per CDR3 protein. The sample includes some 400,000 distinct CDR3 sequences, more than 80% of them seen just once. Findings and limits, study-wide: The study acknowledged a relatively small number of individuals in its TCR sequencing and HLA analysis.

The sample comprised CD8+ T cells from PBMCs. This sequence joins TRBV12-3 or TRBV12-4 and TRBJ2-2, with D tentatively TRBD1 or TRBD2 (5 bases each). The sequence was obtained from a human donor with multiple sclerosis. The CDR3 loop reads CASSLLGVLGELFF. CDR3 coding DNA: TGTGCCAGCAGTTTATTGGGGGTTCTAGGGGAGCTGTTTTTT.